This entry lists 2 T cell receptor beta chains sequenced from one sample in a study of early T cells in non-severe SARS-CoV-2 infection. A single record per CDR3 protein comes from TCRdb applying MiXCR to the 5' RACE reads. The table lists some 57,000 distinct CDR3 sequences, over 9.5% of them singletons. Sequenced: whole blood. All receptors come from an adult who was a healthcare worker with PCR-confirmed SARS-CoV-2 infection or an uninfected control (not recorded which).

This clonotype was recorded many times. The chain links TRBV18 to TRBJ1-5, with TRBD1 as a possible D gene (6 bases). Germline V CDR1 and CDR2: KGHSH, LQKENI. V lost 3 bases and J lost 3, with 12 bases in between. The CDR3 spans 15 residues. The CDR3, as DNA: TGTGCCAGCTCACCTCCGACAGGAAACAATCAGCCCCAGCATTTT. Translated: CASSPPTGNNQPQHF.

Many counts were recorded for this clonotype. The chain recombines TRBV19 with TRBJ1-1; possibly TRBD1 for D (5 bases). V was shortened by 4 bases and J by 8 bases, with 11 bases between the two germline ends. The CDR3 length is 12 residues. CDR1 is LNHDA, CDR2 SQIVND, per germline (reference sequence). CDR3 sequence reads: CASSTGLLEAFF. For the CDR3, the DNA is TGTGCCAGTAGTACAGGGTTATTAGAAGCTTTCTTT.